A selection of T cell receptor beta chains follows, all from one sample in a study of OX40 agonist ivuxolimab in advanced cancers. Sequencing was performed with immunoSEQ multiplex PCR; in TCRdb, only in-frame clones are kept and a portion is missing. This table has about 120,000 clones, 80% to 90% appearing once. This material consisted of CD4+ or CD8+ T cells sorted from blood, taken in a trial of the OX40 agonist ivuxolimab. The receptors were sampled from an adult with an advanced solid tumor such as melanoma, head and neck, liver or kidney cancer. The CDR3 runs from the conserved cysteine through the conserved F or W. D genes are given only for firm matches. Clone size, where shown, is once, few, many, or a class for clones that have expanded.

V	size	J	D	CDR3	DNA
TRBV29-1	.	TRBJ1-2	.	CSAGNGYTF	TGCAGCGCCGGAAACGGCTACACCTTC
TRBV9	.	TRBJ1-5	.	CASSVGPLYRDQPQHF	TGTGCCAGCAGCGTAGGCCCCCTTTACAGGGACCAGCCCCAGCATTTT
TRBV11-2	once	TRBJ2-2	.	CASSLVDTGELFF	TGTGCCAGCAGCTTAGTTGACACCGGGGAGCTGTTTTTT
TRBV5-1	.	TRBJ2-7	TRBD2	CASMEAGGPYEQYF	TGCGCCAGCATGGAAGCGGGGGGGCCCTACGAGCAGTACTTC
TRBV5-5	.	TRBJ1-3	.	CASSPYRESGNTIYF	TGTGCCAGCAGCCCCTATCGAGAGTCTGGAAACACCATATATTTT
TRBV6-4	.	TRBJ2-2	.	CASSDSGRAAGELFF	TGTGCCAGCAGTGACTCGGGCAGGGCAGCCGGGGAGCTGTTTTTT
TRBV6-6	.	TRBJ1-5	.	CASGQSNQPQHF	TGTGCCAGCGGGCAGAGCAATCAGCCCCAGCATTTT
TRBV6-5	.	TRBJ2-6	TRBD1	CASRPGGAGANVLTF	TGTGCCAGCAGACCAGGGGGAGCTGGGGCCAACGTCCTGACTTTC
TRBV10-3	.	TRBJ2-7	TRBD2	CATRGGATDEQYF	TGTGCCACCCGGGGGGGGGCCACCGACGAGCAGTACTTC
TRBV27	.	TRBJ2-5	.	CASSPGAGYQETQYF	TGTGCCAGCAGTCCGGGGGCTGGGTATCAAGAGACCCAGTACTTC
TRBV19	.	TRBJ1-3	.	CASSIDRSSGNTIYF	TGTGCCAGTAGTATAGACAGGAGCTCTGGAAACACCATATATTTT
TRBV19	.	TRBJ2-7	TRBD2	CATSAGGYEQYF	TGTGCCACCTCGGCGGGGGGCTACGAGCAGTACTTC
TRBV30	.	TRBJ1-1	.	CAWRSGFNTEAFF	TGTGCCTGGAGGTCAGGTTTCAACACTGAAGCTTTCTTT
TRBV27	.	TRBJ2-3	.	CASSLLAGNTDTQYF	TGTGCCAGCAGTTTACTCGCGGGGAACACAGATACGCAGTATTTT
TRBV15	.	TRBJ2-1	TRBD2	CATSRVRGDHNEQFF	TGTGCCACCAGCAGAGTGCGGGGGGACCACAATGAGCAGTTCTTC
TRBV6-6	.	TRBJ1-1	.	CASSSPTGSNTEAFF	TGTGCCAGCAGTTCTCCGACAGGTTCGAACACTGAAGCTTTCTTT
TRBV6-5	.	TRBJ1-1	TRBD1	CASRQGESNTEAFF	TGTGCCAGCAGGCAGGGGGAATCGAACACTGAAGCTTTCTTT
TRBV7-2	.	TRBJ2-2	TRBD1	CASSPAGTGNTGELFF	TGTGCCAGCAGCCCCGCCGGGACAGGGAACACCGGGGAGCTGTTTTTT
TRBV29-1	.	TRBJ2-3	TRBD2	CSVEGISGGGSDTQYF	TGCAGCGTTGAAGGAATTAGCGGGGGGGGCTCAGATACGCAGTATTTT
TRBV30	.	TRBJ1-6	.	CAWQAGTQYDSPLHF	TGTGCCTGGCAGGCCGGGACCCAATATGATTCACCCCTCCACTTT
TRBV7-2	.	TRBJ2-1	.	CASSHARGAYNEQFF	TGTGCCAGCAGCCACGCGAGGGGGGCCTACAATGAGCAGTTCTTC
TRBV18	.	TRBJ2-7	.	CASSPDRVLWDEQYF	TGTGCCAGCTCACCCGACCGGGTTCTTTGGGACGAGCAGTACTTC
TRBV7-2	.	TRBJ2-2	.	CASSPQATGELFF	TGTGCCAGCAGCCCTCAGGCAACCGGGGAGCTGTTTTTT
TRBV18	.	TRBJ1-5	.	CASSPNQGGSGNQPQHF	TGTGCCAGCTCACCGAATCAAGGGGGTTCGGGCAATCAGCCCCAGCATTTT